This is a list of T cell receptor beta chains from one sample in a study of T cell changes during pregnancy in multiple sclerosis. Generated by immunoSEQ multiplex PCR, the TCRdb table keeps only in-frame clones and is missing some. The data show tens of thousands of clones, over 80% seen once. The starting material was peripheral blood, obtained in the first trimester of pregnancy. The receptors were sampled from a female donor with multiple sclerosis, enrolled in a pregnancy study. The CDR3 runs from the conserved cysteine through the conserved F or W. D genes are given only for firm matches. Clone size is shown for a subset of rows, as once, few, many or a class of expanded clone.

TRBV7-9	TRBD2	TRBJ2-7	-	TGTGCCAGCAGCGGGGGACTAGCGGGTACGTCCTACGAGCAGTACTTC	CASSGGLAGTSYEQYF
TRBV19	-	TRBJ2-4	-	TGTGCCAGTAGAGACGGACAGTCTTGGGACATTCAGTACTTC	CASRDGQSWDIQYF
TRBV7-2	-	TRBJ2-7	once	TGTGCCAGCAGCCCCCCGGCCTACGAGCAGTACTTC	CASSPPAYEQYF
TRBV18	TRBD2	TRBJ2-7	-	TGTGCCAGCTCACCACTTGCGGGAGGATACGAGCAGTACTTC	CASSPLAGGYEQYF
TRBV5-1	-	TRBJ1-2	-	TGCGCCAGCAGCTTGACCACCAAGTCTATCCCCTATGGCTACACCTTC	CASSLTTKSIPYGYTF
TRBV11-2	TRBD2	TRBJ2-1	once	TGTGCCAGCAGCTTACGGTGGGGGGGGTACAATGAGCAGTTCTTC	CASSLRWGGYNEQFF
TRBV7-9	TRBD2	TRBJ2-7	once	TGTGCCAGCAGCTCATCCGGGACTAGCGGGATGCGAAGCTCCTACGAGCAGTACTTC	CASSSSGTSGMRSSYEQYF
TRBV18	TRBD1	TRBJ1-2	-	TGTGCCAGCTCACCACCCGGGACAGGGGTCGGTGGCTACACCTTC	CASSPPGTGVGGYTF
TRBV7-2	TRBD2	TRBJ2-3	-	TGTGCCAGCAGCTTAGGGGTTAGCGGGAGCACAGATACGCAGTATTTT	CASSLGVSGSTDTQYF
TRBV11-1	-	TRBJ2-2	once	TGTGCCAGCAGCTTCCCGGACAGAAATTCCGGGGAGCTGTTTTTT	CASSFPDRNSGELFF
TRBV19	TRBD2	TRBJ2-3	-	TGTGCCAGTAGTCCCGGACTAGCCGAAGAAGATACGCAGTATTTT	CASSPGLAEEDTQYF
TRBV9	TRBD1	TRBJ1-2	-	TGTGCCAGCACCAGCGTAGGGGGGGACAGGGGCCTGGGGTATGATGGCTACACCTTC	CASTSVGGDRGLGYDGYTF
TRBV4-2	-	TRBJ2-7	-	TGTGCCAGCAGCCAAGCACTAGGTCGCTACGAGCAGTACTTC	CASSQALGRYEQYF
TRBV27	-	TRBJ2-1	-	TGTGCCAGCAACCCCACAGGACCCTACAATGAGCAGTTCTTC	CASNPTGPYNEQFF
TRBV25-1	-	TRBJ2-7	-	TGTGCCAGCAGTGAATATGCTACCTACGAGCAGTACTTC	CASSEYATYEQYF
TRBV19	-	TRBJ2-1	-	TGTGCCAGTAGTACCCTTCGGAGCTTACTAGGTAATGAGCAGTTCTTC	CASSTLRSLLGNEQFF
TRBV5-4	-	TRBJ2-1	-	TGTGCCAGCAGCGGTTCTATCGGGAGCTCCTACAATGAGCAGTTCTTC	CASSGSIGSSYNEQFF
TRBV27	-	TRBJ1-1	-	TGTGCCAGCAAACAGACAGGGAACACTGAAGCTTTCTTT	CASKQTGNTEAFF
TRBV12-5	-	TRBJ2-3	-	TGTGCTAGTGCCCCGGAACTAGTATCAGATACGCAGTATTTT	CASAPELVSDTQYF
TRBV6-5	TRBD1	TRBJ2-1	-	TGTGCCAGCAGTTACTCGGCAGGGGGACAGTTCTTC	CASSYSAGGQFF
TRBV7-2	-	TRBJ1-5	-	TGTGCCAGCAGTCCCGGACAACTCAATCAGCCCCAGCATTTT	CASSPGQLNQPQHF
TRBV7-2	-	TRBJ2-1	once	TGTGCCAGCAGCCCCGACATCTACAATGAGCAGTTCTTC	CASSPDIYNEQFF
TRBV28	-	TRBJ2-1	-	TGTGCCAGCAGTTTTGCTACAGGGACTGAGCAGTTCTTC	CASSFATGTEQFF